This T cell receptor (beta chain) was captured by sequencing in a study of blood T cell repertoires in COVID-19. Turning to the study itself: Collection of acute and convalescent COVID-19 samples took place in the United States, Italy and Spain. T cells, B-cell-depleted T cells, or PBMCs supplied cDNA or gDNA.

Original data processing: Estimated nucleated cell counts came from reference gene primer amplification. Profiling relied on immunoSEQ multiplex PCR, and the TCRdb table lists in-frame clones only, not all of them. That table supplies the V and J calls and clone size; D and trimming were determined from the DNA. This table has 130,000 to 150,000 clones, approximately 81% appearing once. V dropped 4 bases and J dropped 2 bases, with 10 bases sitting between them. This CDR3 comprises 14 residues. Germline assignment: CDR1 SGHTA and CDR2 FQGNSA. A few counts support this clone. The chain joins TRBV7-2 to TRBJ2-3; tentative D call: TRBD1 (5 bases). This TCR was recovered from a human donor with acute or convalescent COVID-19. The donor label of this sample is uncertain. What was sequenced was peripheral blood. The CDR3 nucleotides are TGTGCCAGCAGCTATGACAGAAACACAGATACGCAGTATTTT. Its translation: CASSYDRNTDTQYF.